A single sample is the source of the 3 T cell receptor beta chains below, sequenced in a study of CD8 T cells in Susac syndrome. Roughly 0.45 to 1 ug RNA was reverse transcribed with random hexamers. MiXCR, run by TCRdb on the immunoSEQ multiplex PCR reads, gives a single entry per CDR3 protein. The table lists a few hundred thousand distinct CDR3 sequences, 92% of them singletons. Sequencing input: CD4+ T cells from PBMCs. The receptors were sampled from a human donor with multiple sclerosis.

The gene calls are TRBV2 and TRBJ2-6; 7 bases match TRBD1. J gave up 0 bases and V 6 bases, and 8 bases lay outside the gene matches. Germline CDR1 reads SNHLY; CDR2 reads FYNNEI. This CDR3 is 17 amino acids long. The CDR3 region has the DNA TGTGCCAGCAGCCGACAGGGAAGTTACTCTGGGGCCAACGTCCTGACTTTC. Amino acids: CASSRQGSYSGANVLTF. The full variable domain, completed using reference TRBV2 and TRBJ2-6, is EPEVTQTPSHQVTQMGQEVILRCVPISNHLYFYWYRQILGQKVEFLVSFYNNEISEKSEIFDDQFSVERPDGSNFTLKIRSTKLEDSAMYFCASSRQGSYSGANVLTFGAGSRLTVL.

The chain has TRBV11-3 and TRBJ1-5; D is possibly TRBD1 (5 bases). The length of the CDR3 is 14 residues. V was pared by 5 bases and J by 9 bases, with 17 bases between. The germline V gene has CDR1 SGHNT and CDR2 YENEEA. Here the CDR3 reads CASSEGGGNMPQHF. The CDR3 DNA follows: TGTGCCAGCAGCGAAGGTGGGGGTAATATGCCCCAGCATTTT.

The V call is TRBV5-1, the J call TRBJ1-2, with 7 bases matching TRBD1. The length of the CDR3 is 15 residues. Germline assignment: CDR1 SGHRS and CDR2 YFSETQ. Unmatched junction bases numbered 8, after V lost 5 bases and J lost 1 base. This chain's CDR3 is CASRVPGTDNYGYTF. The DNA for the CDR3 is TGCGCCAGCAGAGTTCCCGGGACAGATAACTATGGCTACACCTTC.